These T cell receptor beta chains were read from a single sample in a study of shared clonotypes between healthy human individuals. Only in-frame clones appear in the TCRdb table, and some are missing; sequencing was by immunoSEQ multiplex PCR. The sample lists roughly 2.1 million clones; 93% were seen once. Sequencing was carried out using naive CD8+ T cells from PBMCs. These receptors were taken from a man between 18 and 35 years old in good health. Some clones in this sample may be carry-over from other donors' samples. CDR3s leave out the opening cysteine and the closing phenylalanine or tryptophan.

TRBV19	TRBJ2-1	ASSIKRSSYNEQF
TRBV4-1	TRBJ2-3	ASSQPSGSGDTQY
TRBV7-9	TRBJ1-1	ASSFPGGTEAF
TRBV6-6	TRBJ1-2	ASSPIPGQGSSGYT
TRBV28	TRBJ2-2	ASSLIGGRDFANTGELF
TRBV19	TRBJ1-5	ASSIDLPGGNQPQH
TRBV27	TRBJ1-1	ASSLFLNTEAF
TRBV10-3	TRBJ2-7	AIRHNGEGYEQY
TRBV12-5	TRBJ2-1	ASGPGLDYNEQF
TRBV15	TRBJ1-3	ATSRPPAEGPFDNPVY
TRBV25-1	TRBJ2-1	ASRGASSKF
TRBV5-4	TRBJ1-3	ASSTRQTGNTIY
TRBV4-2	TRBJ2-1	ASSDLTSGSYNEQF
TRBV9	TRBJ1-2	ASSPQHILYGYT
TRBV10-3	TRBJ2-7	AISEQGSPSYEQY
TRBV28	TRBJ2-7	ASSPNSRLEICEQY
TRBV6-9	TRBJ2-1	ASSFRSPSERDNEQF
TRBV28	TRBJ2-3	ASSLAGGNTDTQY
TRBV29-1	TRBJ2-2	SVLGANTGELF
TRBV28	TRBJ2-5	ASSSVGTGGGETQY
TRBV11-2	TRBJ2-1	ASSPLMGNEQF
TRBV5-6	TRBJ1-1	ASSWGTGGPEAF
TRBV6-1	TRBJ2-2	ASSQGQGGSARSDTGELF
TRBV15	TRBJ2-7	ATSRPHREPNGEQY
TRBV14	TRBJ2-1	ASSQKQSIAGGINEQF
TRBV6-5	TRBJ1-3	ASSRNSGNTIY
TRBV7-3	TRBJ2-2	ASSHPSEGRGNTGELF
TRBV27	TRBJ2-5	ASSLFGGRKTQY
TRBV27	TRBJ2-5	ASRASGRGETQY
TRBV6-5	TRBJ2-5	ASRDTVGGETQY
TRBV9	TRBJ2-1	ASSVTGSSYNEQF
TRBV18	TRBJ2-7	ASSPINTVGRGDEQY
TRBV29-1	TRBJ2-1	SVEGGSSYNEQF
TRBV27	TRBJ2-7	ASSPRGSYGSTYEQY
TRBV14	TRBJ2-3	ASSYSTDTQY
TRBV28	TRBJ2-7	ASSLFLDEQY
TRBV27	TRBJ1-5	AIGQGRQPQH
TRBV30	TRBJ1-1	AWSWGAEAF
TRBV5-1	TRBJ1-1	ASKAANTEAF
TRBV9	TRBJ2-7	ASSVDRSSYEQY
TRBV5-6	TRBJ2-1	ASTQGSSGSFYNEQF
TRBV19	TRBJ1-1	ASSTRYTTSSWGQEAF